This T cell receptor beta chain was sequenced in a study of cytomegalovirus exposure and HLA in healthy donors. Overall study findings and caveats: A later analysis reportedly found fewer N-insertions in an Asian-associated ancestry cluster than the roughly 670-donor mean. Previously analyzed data showed that most TCR beta V segments were productive at a frequency of about 90% or about 30%.

Researchers ran the PCR with 60 Vbeta and 13 Jbeta primers. Sequencing was performed with immunoSEQ multiplex PCR; in TCRdb, only in-frame clones are kept and a portion is missing. This sample has 150,000 or so clones, with around 79% found just once. Germline values: CDR1 SGDLS, CDR2 YYNGEE. Germline trimming cut 0 bases from V and 2 bases from J; bases unmatched to any gene: 3. The CDR3 length is 15 residues. About this clone itself: What it binds is unknown.

Sequenced material: PBMCs. The clonotype comes from a woman between 45 and 60 years old in good health and CMV-seropositive. This chain uses TRBV9 with TRBJ2-5; 8 bases are shared with TRBD2. The chain's CDR3 is CASSVAGGRQETQYF. CDR3 nucleotide sequence: TGTGCCAGCAGCGTAGCGGGGGGGAGACAAGAGACCCAGTACTTC.